The present T cell receptor beta chain was sequenced within a study of OX40 agonist ivuxolimab in advanced cancers. Overall study context: Patients received the agonistic anti-OX40 (CD134) antibody ivuxolimab.

The V end lost 4 bases, the J end lost 7 bases, and 12 bases lay between the germline ends. The germline gives CDR1 SGHRS, CDR2 YFSETQ. The CDR3 spans 13 residues. Assay: immunoSEQ multiplex PCR; the TCRdb copy retains only in-frame clones and omits some. The sample records 150,000 to 180,000 clones, approximately 94% being singletons. Here the sequenced sample was CD4+ or CD8+ T cells sorted from blood, taken in a trial of the OX40 agonist ivuxolimab. The receptor was derived from an adult with an advanced solid tumor such as melanoma, head and neck, liver or kidney cancer. The J gene is TRBJ2-1, the V gene TRBV5-1; D is possibly TRBD1 or TRBD2 (5 bases each). The CDR3 nucleotides are TGCGCCAGCAGCCCGACAGAGGGGAATGAGCAGTTCTTC. Its translation is CASSPTEGNEQFF.